This is a list of T cell receptor beta chains from one sample in a study of blood T cell repertoires in COVID-19. Sequencing was performed with immunoSEQ multiplex PCR; in TCRdb, only in-frame clones are kept and a portion is missing. The table lists some 96,000 clones, roughly 80% of them singletons, with around a third in the top ten. Sequencing was carried out using peripheral blood. The receptors originated from a man aged 65 to 85 with active or convalescent COVID-19. Each CDR3 is given with its conserved first and last residue. D genes are given only for firm matches. Clone size appears in some rows only: once, few, many, or a class for an expanded clone.

13	.	TRBV5-1	.	TRBJ2-1	TGCGCCAGCAGCTTGACTGATTACAATGAGCAGTTCTTC	CASSLTDYNEQFF
17	TRBD2	TRBV24-1	few	TRBJ2-2	TGTGCCACCAGTGAATCCGGACTAGCGGCCTACACCGGGGAGCTGTTTTTT	CATSESGLAAYTGELFF
15	TRBD1	TRBV19	.	TRBJ2-2	TGTGCCAGTAGCATGACAGGGGTTCTGGCCGGGGAGCTGTTTTTT	CASSMTGVLAGELFF
14	.	TRBV5-5	.	TRBJ1-1	TGTGCCAGCAGCTTGACGGGAATGAACACTGAAGCTTTCTTT	CASSLTGMNTEAFF
15	.	TRBV9	few	TRBJ2-1	TGTGCCAGCAGCTCGTTGGCCCCTTCCTACAATGAGCAGTTCTTC	CASSSLAPSYNEQFF
15	.	TRBV4-3	.	TRBJ2-3	TGCGCCAGCAGCCAAGACAGGGTAGAGATGGGTACGCAGTATTTT	CASSQDRVEMGTQYF
11	TRBD2	TRBV20-1	.	TRBJ2-5	TGCAGTGCTAGTGGCGGGGGTAACCAGTACTTC	CSASGGGNQYF
15	.	TRBV9	.	TRBJ2-3	TGTGCCAGCAGCGTAGCGCAGGGCACCACAGATACGCAGTATTTT	CASSVAQGTTDTQYF
16	.	TRBV18	.	TRBJ1-4	TGTGCCAGCTCCCCTTTGCTCGACAGGAGTAATGAAAAACTGTTTTTT	CASSPLLDRSNEKLFF
14	TRBD2	TRBV30	once	TRBJ2-7	TGTGCCTGGAGTAAGGCTAGCGGGAGAAACGAGCAGTACTTC	CAWSKASGRNEQYF
14	.	TRBV6-2/TRBV6-3	.	TRBJ2-7	TGTGCCAGCAGTTCCGCGGGGCGGACCTACGAGCAGTACTTC	CASSSAGRTYEQYF
13	TRBD1	TRBV6-5	once	TRBJ2-7	TGTGCCAGCAGTTCTGGGACAGAAGACGAGCAGTACTTC	CASSSGTEDEQYF
12	TRBD2	TRBV3-1/TRBV3-2	once	TRBJ2-3	TGTGCCAGCAGCCCGGGACTAGTCCCCCTGTATTTT	CASSPGLVPLYF
18	TRBD1	TRBV15	.	TRBJ2-1	TGTGCCACCAGCAGAGATGCAGCTGGACAGGTCCTTTCGGGGGAGCAGTTCTTC	CATSRDAAGQVLSGEQFF
15	TRBD2	TRBV5-1	few	TRBJ2-7	TGCGCCAGCAGCTTGGTTAGCGGGAGGACCTACGAGCAGTACTTC	CASSLVSGRTYEQYF
13	.	TRBV12-3/TRBV12-4	.	TRBJ2-5	TGTGCCAGCAGTTTAGGTGGGGCAGAGACCCAGTACTTC	CASSLGGAETQYF